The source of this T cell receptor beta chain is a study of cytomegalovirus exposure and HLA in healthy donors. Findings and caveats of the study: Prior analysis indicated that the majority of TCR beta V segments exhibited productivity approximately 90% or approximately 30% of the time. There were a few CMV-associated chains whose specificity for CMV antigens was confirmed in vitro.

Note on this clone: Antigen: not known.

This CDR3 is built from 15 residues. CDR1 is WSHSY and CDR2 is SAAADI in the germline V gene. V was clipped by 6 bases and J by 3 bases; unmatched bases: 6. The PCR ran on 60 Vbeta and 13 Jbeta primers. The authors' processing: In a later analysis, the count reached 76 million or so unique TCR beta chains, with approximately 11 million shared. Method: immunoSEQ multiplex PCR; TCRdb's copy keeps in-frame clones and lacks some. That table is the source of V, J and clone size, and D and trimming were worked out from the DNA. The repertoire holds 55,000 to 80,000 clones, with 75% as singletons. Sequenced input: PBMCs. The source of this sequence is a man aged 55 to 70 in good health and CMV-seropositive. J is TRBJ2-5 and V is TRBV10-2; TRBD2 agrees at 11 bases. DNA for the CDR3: TGCGCCAGCAGCATTCGTAGCGGGGGGGAAGAGACCCAGTACTTC. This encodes CASSIRSGGEETQYF.